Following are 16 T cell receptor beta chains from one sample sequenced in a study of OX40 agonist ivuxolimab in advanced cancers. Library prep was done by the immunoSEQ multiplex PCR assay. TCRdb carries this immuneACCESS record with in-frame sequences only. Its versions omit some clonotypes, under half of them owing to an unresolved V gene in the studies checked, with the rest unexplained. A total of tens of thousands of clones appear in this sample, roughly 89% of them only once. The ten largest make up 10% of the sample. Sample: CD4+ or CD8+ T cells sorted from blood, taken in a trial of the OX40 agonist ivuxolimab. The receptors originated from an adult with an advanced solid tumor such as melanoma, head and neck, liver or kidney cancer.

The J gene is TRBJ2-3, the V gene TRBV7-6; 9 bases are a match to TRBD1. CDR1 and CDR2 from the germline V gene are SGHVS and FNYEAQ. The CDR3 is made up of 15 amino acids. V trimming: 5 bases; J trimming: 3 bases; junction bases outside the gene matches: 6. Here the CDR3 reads CASSLRDRETDTQYF. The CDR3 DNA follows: TGTGCCAGCAGCCTCCGGGACAGGGAAACAGATACGCAGTATTTT.

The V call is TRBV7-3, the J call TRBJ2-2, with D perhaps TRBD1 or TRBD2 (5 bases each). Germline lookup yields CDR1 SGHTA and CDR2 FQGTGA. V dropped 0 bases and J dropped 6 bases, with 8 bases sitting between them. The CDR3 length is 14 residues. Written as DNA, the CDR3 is TGTGCCAGCAGCTTAACCGGGACGTCCGGGGAGCTGTTTTTT. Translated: CASSLTGTSGELFF.

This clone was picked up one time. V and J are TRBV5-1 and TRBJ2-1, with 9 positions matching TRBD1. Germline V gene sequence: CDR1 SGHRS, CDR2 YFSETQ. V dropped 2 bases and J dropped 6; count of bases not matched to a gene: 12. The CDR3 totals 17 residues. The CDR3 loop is CASSFSADRGRINEQFF. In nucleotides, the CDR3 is TGCGCCAGCAGCTTCTCCGCGGACAGGGGCCGTATCAATGAGCAGTTCTTC. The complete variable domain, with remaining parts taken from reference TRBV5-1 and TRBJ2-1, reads KAGVTQTPRYLIKTRGQQVTLSCSPISGHRSVSWYQQTPGQGLQFLFEYFSETQRNKGNFPGRFSGRQFSNSRSEMNVSTLELGDSALYLCASSFSADRGRINEQFFGPGTRLTVL.

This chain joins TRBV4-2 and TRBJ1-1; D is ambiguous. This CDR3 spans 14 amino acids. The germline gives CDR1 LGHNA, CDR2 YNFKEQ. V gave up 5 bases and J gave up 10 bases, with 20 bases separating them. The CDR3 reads CASSETQEPRGAFF. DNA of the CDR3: TGTGCCAGCAGCGAGACTCAGGAGCCGCGGGGAGCTTTCTTT.

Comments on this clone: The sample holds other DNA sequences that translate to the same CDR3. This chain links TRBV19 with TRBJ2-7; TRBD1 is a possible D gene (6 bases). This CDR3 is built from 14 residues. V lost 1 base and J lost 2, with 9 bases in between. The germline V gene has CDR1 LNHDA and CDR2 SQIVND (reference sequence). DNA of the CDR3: TGTGCCAGTAGTATAGGAGGGGGAGCCTACGAGCAGTACTTC. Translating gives CASSIGGGAYEQYF.

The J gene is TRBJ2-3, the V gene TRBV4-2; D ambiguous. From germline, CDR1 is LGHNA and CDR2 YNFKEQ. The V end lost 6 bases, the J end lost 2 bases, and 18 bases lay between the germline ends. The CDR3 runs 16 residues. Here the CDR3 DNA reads TGTGCCAGCAGAGGATTAAGTACTCTCTCCACAGATACGCAGTATTTT. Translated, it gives CASRGLSTLSTDTQYF.

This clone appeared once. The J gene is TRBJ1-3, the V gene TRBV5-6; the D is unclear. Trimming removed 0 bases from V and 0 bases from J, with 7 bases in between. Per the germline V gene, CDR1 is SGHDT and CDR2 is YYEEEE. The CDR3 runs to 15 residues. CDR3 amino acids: CASSLAGFSGNTIYF. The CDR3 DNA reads TGTGCCAGCAGCTTGGCGGGGTTCTCTGGAAACACCATATATTTT.

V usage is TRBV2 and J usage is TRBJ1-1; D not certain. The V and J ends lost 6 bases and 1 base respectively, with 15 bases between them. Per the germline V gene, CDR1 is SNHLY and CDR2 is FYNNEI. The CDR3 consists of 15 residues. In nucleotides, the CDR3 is TGTGCCAGCAGGGAATCAAGCGGAACGAACACTGAAGCTTTCTTT. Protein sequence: CASRESSGTNTEAFF. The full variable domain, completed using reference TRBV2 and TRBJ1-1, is EPEVTQTPSHQVTQMGQEVILRCVPISNHLYFYWYRQILGQKVEFLVSFYNNEISEKSEIFDDQFSVERPDGSNFTLKIRSTKLEDSAMYFCASRESSGTNTEAFFGQGTRLTVV.

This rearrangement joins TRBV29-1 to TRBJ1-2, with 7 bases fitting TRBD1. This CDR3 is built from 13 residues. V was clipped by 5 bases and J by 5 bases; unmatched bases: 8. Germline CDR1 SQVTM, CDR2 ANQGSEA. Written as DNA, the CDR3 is TGCAGCGTTCAGGGAGGGGGCGATTATGGCTACACCTTC. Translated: CSVQGGGDYGYTF.

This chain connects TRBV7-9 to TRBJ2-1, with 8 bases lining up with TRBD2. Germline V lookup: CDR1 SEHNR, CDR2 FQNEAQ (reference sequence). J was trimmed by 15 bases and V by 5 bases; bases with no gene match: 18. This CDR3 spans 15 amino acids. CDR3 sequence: CASSPPGLEFPAGFF. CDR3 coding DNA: TGTGCCAGCAGCCCCCCGGGACTAGAATTTCCGGCGGGGTTCTTC.

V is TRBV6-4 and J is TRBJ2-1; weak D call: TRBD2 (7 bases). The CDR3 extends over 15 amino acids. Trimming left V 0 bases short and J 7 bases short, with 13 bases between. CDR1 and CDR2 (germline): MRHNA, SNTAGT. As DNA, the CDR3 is TGTGCCAGCAGTGACTCGGGGGGGGGCGGAAATGAGCAGTTCTTC. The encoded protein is CASSDSGGGGNEQFF.

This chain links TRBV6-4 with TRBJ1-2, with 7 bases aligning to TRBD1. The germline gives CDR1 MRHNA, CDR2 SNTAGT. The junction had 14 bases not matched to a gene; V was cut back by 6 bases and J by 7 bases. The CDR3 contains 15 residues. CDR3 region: CASREGTASLAGYTF. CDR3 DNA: TGTGCCAGCAGGGAGGGGACAGCCTCACTTGCTGGCTACACCTTC.

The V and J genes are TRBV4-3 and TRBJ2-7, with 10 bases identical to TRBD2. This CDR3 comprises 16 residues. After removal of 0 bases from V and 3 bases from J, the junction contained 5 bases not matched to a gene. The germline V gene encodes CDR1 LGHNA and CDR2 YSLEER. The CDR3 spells CASSQEPSGSFYEQYF. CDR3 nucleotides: TGCGCCAGCAGCCAAGAACCTAGCGGGAGTTTCTACGAGCAGTACTTC.

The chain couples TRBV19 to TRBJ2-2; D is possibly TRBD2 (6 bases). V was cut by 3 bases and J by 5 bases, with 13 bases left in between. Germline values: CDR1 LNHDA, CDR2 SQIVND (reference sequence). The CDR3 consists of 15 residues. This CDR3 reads CASSILASSTGELFF. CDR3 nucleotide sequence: TGTGCCAGTAGTATCCTAGCGAGTTCAACCGGGGAGCTGTTTTTT.

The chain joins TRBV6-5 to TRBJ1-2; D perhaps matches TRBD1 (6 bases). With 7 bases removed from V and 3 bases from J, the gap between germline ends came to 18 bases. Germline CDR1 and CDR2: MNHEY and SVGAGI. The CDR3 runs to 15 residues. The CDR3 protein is CASTTLQGIDYGYTF. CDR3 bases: TGTGCCAGCACCACATTACAGGGAATCGACTATGGCTACACCTTC.

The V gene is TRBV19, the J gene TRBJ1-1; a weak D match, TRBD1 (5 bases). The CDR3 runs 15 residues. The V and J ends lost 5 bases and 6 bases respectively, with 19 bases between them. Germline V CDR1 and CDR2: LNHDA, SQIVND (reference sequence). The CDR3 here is CASSSRDGQPPEAFF. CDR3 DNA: TGTGCCAGTAGTTCCCGGGACGGCCAGCCCCCTGAAGCTTTCTTT.